These 26 T cell receptor beta chains were sequenced from one sample in a study of T cells in Graves' hyperthyroidism and ophthalmopathy. Amplification targeted TCR beta CDR3 regions from RNA transcripts. HTBI primers were the set used in a first-round RT-PCR of the TCR CDR3. TCRdb independently ran MiXCR on the multiplex PCR reads; one entry per CDR3 protein. The sample lists a few hundred thousand distinct CDR3 sequences; more than 15% were seen once. Sequences were obtained from blood. These receptor sequences come from a woman aged 40-49 years with Graves' ophthalmopathy.

This clonotype was picked up many times. The chain is built from TRBV12-3 or TRBV12-4 and TRBJ1-2; no firm D call. The CDR3 length is 13 residues. Trimming took 2 bases from V and 3 from J, leaving 7 bases between them. Here the CDR3 reads CASSLREDYGYTF. In DNA form, the CDR3 reads TGTGCCAGCAGTTTAAGAGAAGACTATGGCTACACCTTC.

This clonotype occurred many times. This sequence joins TRBV15 and TRBJ2-3; the D gene could be TRBD1 or TRBD2 (5 bases each). Per the germline V gene, CDR1 is LNHNV and CDR2 is YYDKDF (reference sequence). V was clipped by 8 bases and J by 1 base, with 16 bases between them. The CDR3 is 15 residues long. CDR3 nucleotide sequence: TGTGCCACCGGCCTTGGGGGAAGGGGCACAGATACGCAGTATTTT. This codes for CATGLGGRGTDTQYF.

This clonotype was detected ten times or more. This sequence joins TRBV2 and TRBJ1-5, with D hard to call. The germline V and J ends were trimmed by 0 bases and 0 bases, with 9 bases remaining between them. This CDR3 is built from 16 residues. CDR1 is SNHLY and CDR2 is FYNNEI in the germline V gene. The CDR3 region has the DNA TGTGCCAGCAGTGAAGCGCATGGTGTTAGCAATCAGCCCCAGCATTTT. Translating gives CASSEAHGVSNQPQHF.

The CDR3 region is CASSPPLGDLHEQYF. CDR3 coding DNA: TGTGCCAGCAGCCCCCCTCTTGGGGACCTCCACGAGCAGTACTTC. This chain links TRBV5-6 with TRBJ2-7; either TRBD1 or TRBD2 may fit D (5 bases each). V lost 4 bases, J lost 5 bases, and 19 bases lay in between. Germline V gene lookup returns CDR1 SGHDT and CDR2 YYEEEE. The CDR3 has 15 residues.

The chain uses TRBV4-1 and TRBJ2-2; D perhaps matches TRBD2 (5 bases). V was trimmed by 0 bases and J by 8 bases, leaving 19 bases between them. CDR1 and CDR2 (germline): MGHRA, YSYEKL. This CDR3 spans 17 amino acids. CDR3 nucleotides: TGCGCCAGCAGCCAAGACAGTATAGGACTTATGTCGGGGGAGCTGTTTTTT. Translation gives CASSQDSIGLMSGELFF.

A few counts support this clonotype. Relative to the germline gene, one junction end is altered; a read error may explain this. V and J are TRBV10-3 and TRBJ2-5; the D is unclear. CDR3 length equals 12 residues. The V gene's germline CDR1 is ENHRY and CDR2 SYGVKD. This CDR3 is CATSENQETQYF. CDR3 DNA: TGTGCCACCAGTGAAAACCAAGAGACCCAGTACTTC.

A few counts support this clonotype. This chain links TRBV12-3 or TRBV12-4 with TRBJ1-1; 7 bases fit TRBD1. The CDR3 sequence is 12 residues long. The V gene end was trimmed by 8 bases and the J gene end by 0 bases; junction bases not matched to a gene: 0. CDR3 sequence: CASGQVNTEAFF. Here the CDR3 DNA reads TGTGCCAGCGGACAGGTGAACACTGAAGCTTTCTTT.

This clonotype was recorded many times. The rearrangement uses TRBV27 and TRBJ1-1; D is perhaps TRBD1 (5 bases). This CDR3 has 16 amino acids. V dropped 5 bases and J dropped 2 bases, with 18 bases sitting between them. Germline V gene sequence: CDR1 MNHEY, CDR2 SMNVEV (reference sequence). CDR3 residues: CASSRQPSAYNTEAFF. The DNA for the CDR3 is TGTGCCAGCAGTCGACAGCCTTCAGCATATAACACTGAAGCTTTCTTT.

This clonotype was recorded at least ten times. The CDR3 reads CASSLYGGPQETQYF. In nucleotides, the CDR3 is TGTGCCAGCAGCTTGTACGGGGGGCCACAAGAGACCCAGTACTTC. The rearrangement joins TRBV7-2 to TRBJ2-5, with D perhaps matching TRBD2 (7 bases). Germline assignment: CDR1 SGHTA and CDR2 FQGNSA. This CDR3 is 15 amino acids long. Trimming took off 3 bases at V and 2 bases at J, with 13 bases between the two ends.

This clonotype was counted many times. The chain carries TRBV2 and TRBJ1-3; D is uncertain. Germline-derived CDR1 and CDR2 are SNHLY and FYNNEI. Deletions cut 7 bases from V and 0 bases from J, with 13 bases between. CDR3 size: 15 residues. The CDR3 is CASNSDGGSGNTIYF. The DNA for the CDR3 is TGTGCCAGCAACTCGGACGGAGGCTCTGGAAACACCATATATTTT.

This clonotype has a count of ten or more. The chain links TRBV6-1 to TRBJ1-5, with D tentatively TRBD1 (6 bases). V lost 10 bases and J lost 0, with 22 bases in between. The CDR3 runs to 17 residues. Germline V gives CDR1 MNHNS, CDR2 SASEGT. The CDR3 bases are TGTGCCACCCGAGGAGGGACAAACCAATTTAGCAATCAGCCCCAGCATTTT. Translating gives CATRGGTNQFSNQPQHF.

This clonotype occurred a few times. This chain links TRBV5-1 with TRBJ1-2; TRBD1 matches 10 bases. This CDR3 contains 13 residues. V shed 6 bases, J shed 10 bases, and the junction held 9 bases outside the gene matches. The germline V gene encodes CDR1 SGHRS and CDR2 YFSETQ. As DNA, the CDR3 is TGCGCCAGCACGAACGGGACAGGGGAGGTCTACACCTTC. Its translation is CASTNGTGEVYTF.

Concerning this clonotype: At one end the junction does not follow the germline gene, possibly because of a read error. The chain uses TRBV6-1 and TRBJ2-7; TRBD1 might be the D (6 bases). Germline V gene data show CDR1 as MNHNS and CDR2 as SASEGT. This CDR3 comprises 15 residues. The CDR3 is CASSEATLTGHEQYF. As DNA, the CDR3 is TGTGCCAGCAGCGAAGCTACCTTAACAGGGCACGAGCAGTACTTC.

This clonotype was seen a handful of times. V and J are TRBV5-8 and TRBJ2-7, with D perhaps matching TRBD1 or TRBD2 (5 bases each). The CDR3 spans 13 residues. Trimming cost V 3 bases and J 2 bases, with 9 bases left between them. Germline V gives CDR1 SGHTS, CDR2 YDEGEE. The CDR3 sequence is CASSYGGAYEQYF. CDR3 coding DNA: TGTGCCAGCAGCTATGGGGGAGCCTACGAGCAGTACTTC. Filled out from reference TRBV5-8 and TRBJ2-7, the complete variable domain reads EAGVTQSPTHLIKTRGQQATLRCSPISGHTSVYWYQQALGLGLQFLLWYDEGEERNRGNFPPRFSGRQFPNYSSELNVNALELEDSALYLCASSYGGAYEQYFGPGTRLTVT.

This clonotype was observed a handful of times. The V and J genes are TRBV4-1 and TRBJ2-5, with 8 bases lining up with TRBD1. With V trimmed by 2 bases and J by 1 base, 3 bases remained unmatched. CDR1 is MGHRA, CDR2 YSYEKL, per germline. The CDR3 has 15 amino acids. DNA of the CDR3: TGCGCCAGCAGCCAACCACAGGGGGGCCAAGAGACCCAGTACTTC. This sequence encodes CASSQPQGGQETQYF.

This clonotype occurred many times. The gene calls are TRBV12-3 or TRBV12-4 and TRBJ2-2; no definite D call. Trimming cost V 4 bases and J 6 bases, with 18 bases left between them. This CDR3 is 16 amino acids long. The CDR3 DNA is TGTGCCAGCAGTTCTTGGCCCAGCCCCAACCCCGGGGAGCTGTTTTTT. Protein sequence: CASSSWPSPNPGELFF.

The chain is built from TRBV6-2 or TRBV6-3 and TRBJ2-7; 8 positions agree with TRBD1. After removal of 2 bases from V and 6 bases from J, the junction contained 9 bases not matched to a gene. The CDR3 runs to 15 residues. Germline V gene data show CDR1 as MNHEY and CDR2 as SVGEGT. CDR3 DNA: TGTGCCAGCAGTTACAATGGGGCAGGGGGCTTCGAGCAGTACTTC. This sequence encodes CASSYNGAGGFEQYF.

This clonotype showed up just a few times. The V gene is TRBV28, the J gene TRBJ1-2; D unclear. Germline V gene lookup returns CDR1 MDHEN and CDR2 SYDVKM. The CDR3 totals 12 residues. With 2 bases removed from V and 3 bases from J, the gap between germline ends came to 4 bases. Here the CDR3 reads CASSLLYYGYTF. The CDR3 DNA is TGTGCCAGCAGTTTACTATACTATGGCTACACCTTC.

Ten or more counts support this clonotype. The chain carries TRBV6-1 and TRBJ2-2; D tentatively reads TRBD1 or TRBD2 (5 bases each). The V and J ends lost 5 bases and 2 bases respectively, with 21 bases between them. Germline-derived CDR1 and CDR2 are MNHNS and SASEGT. This CDR3 spans 18 amino acids. CDR3 in DNA: TGTGCCAGCAGTTTCCTGAGGGCAGGGATCGGAAACACCGGGGAGCTGTTTTTT. Encoded protein: CASSFLRAGIGNTGELFF.

Worth noting for this clonotype: A clone one base away is much larger, so this may be a read error. The CDR3 nucleotides read TGTGCCAGCAGCCGACAGGAGTCCTACGAGCAGTACTTC. This sequence encodes CASSRQESYEQYF. The rearrangement links TRBV27 to TRBJ2-7, with D perhaps TRBD1 (6 bases). Deletions cut 6 bases from V and 1 base from J, with 10 bases between. The germline CDR1 and CDR2 sequences are MNHEY and SMNVEV (reference sequence). The CDR3 extends over 13 amino acids.

This clonotype was observed a handful of times. This CDR3 reads CASSYPWTRVQTQYF. DNA of the CDR3: TGTGCCAGCAGTTACCCCTGGACTAGGGTACAGACCCAGTACTTC. The chain uses TRBV6-6 and TRBJ2-5; 7 bases line up with TRBD2. V trimming: 2 bases; J trimming: 6 bases; junction bases outside the gene matches: 9. The CDR3 is 15 residues long. Per the germline V gene, CDR1 is MNHNY and CDR2 is SVGAGI (reference sequence).

The rearrangement links TRBV11-2 to TRBJ1-1; the D is unclear. V was pared by 3 bases and J by 1 base, with 9 bases between. Germline lookup yields CDR1 SGHAT and CDR2 FQNNGV. The CDR3 covers 14 residues. The CDR3: CASSFVQSNTEAFF. The CDR3 region has the DNA TGTGCCAGCAGCTTCGTACAGTCGAACACTGAAGCTTTCTTT.

This clonotype was observed at least ten times. J is TRBJ1-5 and V is TRBV5-1, with 7 bases aligning to TRBD1. Germline loops: CDR1 SGHRS, CDR2 YFSETQ. The ends lost 7 bases at V and 5 bases at J; junction bases unmatched: 9. This CDR3 has 14 residues. The CDR3 DNA follows: TGCGCCAGCTCCGCCCTAACAGGGGATCAGCCCCAGCATTTT. Translating gives CASSALTGDQPQHF.

This rearrangement joins TRBV6-1 to TRBJ2-7; D tentatively fits TRBD1 or TRBD2 (5 bases each). There are 16 residues in the CDR3. Germline-derived CDR1 and CDR2 are MNHNS and SASEGT. The V end lost 6 bases, the J end lost 4 bases, and 22 bases lay between the germline ends. As DNA, the CDR3 is TGTGCCAGCAGAAGAGACAGCGCCGGGGTAATATACGAGCAGTACTTC. Its protein product is CASRRDSAGVIYEQYF.

This clonotype was observed at least ten times. V usage is TRBV6-1 and J usage is TRBJ1-5, with a possible D match to TRBD1 (6 bases). Germline V CDR1 and CDR2: MNHNS, SASEGT. The CDR3 sequence is 13 residues long. V was clipped by 6 bases and J by 4 bases, with 10 bases between them. CDR3 coding DNA: TGTGCCAGCAGGTCCCAGGGGAATCAGCCCCAGCATTTT. This encodes CASRSQGNQPQHF.

Points on this clonotype: Likely a read error: the CDR3 ends without its conserved phenylalanine or tryptophan. This chain links TRBV7-8 with TRBJ1-1; tentative D call: TRBD1 (5 bases). The CDR3 is 16 amino acids. Germline V gene sequence: CDR1 SGHVS, CDR2 FQNEAQ. The V end lost 1 base, the J end lost 5 bases, and 17 bases lay between the germline ends. The CDR3 DNA is TGTGCCAGCAGCTTAGTTAGGGGCGCGGGAGGGACTGAAGCTTTCCTT. This sequence encodes CASSLVRGAGGTEAFL.